This T cell receptor (beta chain) is from a study of graft-versus-host responses after intestinal transplantation. Broader study findings: Circulating GvH clone levels at their peak were associated with HvG declines (early post-transplant). Elevated graft-versus-host to host-versus-graft clonal ratios in allografts were recorded for patients with graft-donor T cell macrochimerism.

Of note for this clone: Its antigen is unknown.

The CDR3 runs to 14 residues. Germline values: CDR1 SGDLS, CDR2 YYNGEE. V shed 4 bases and J shed 13 bases, with 18 bases lying between them. TCRdb keeps only in-frame clones here, not all; method: immunoSEQ multiplex PCR. The repertoire consists of 25,000 to 35,000 clones, with 70% to 90% occurring once and the leading ten covering roughly 12%. Source: PBMCs, taken about 430 days after intestinal transplantation. This chain uses TRBV9 with TRBJ1-6; D is unresolved. This sequence originates from a human patient who received an intestinal transplant, so some T cells may come from the graft donor. CDR3 loop: CASSPSGISPPLHF. The CDR3 DNA reads as TGTGCCAGCAGCCCTAGCGGAATCAGTCCCCCCCTCCACTTT.